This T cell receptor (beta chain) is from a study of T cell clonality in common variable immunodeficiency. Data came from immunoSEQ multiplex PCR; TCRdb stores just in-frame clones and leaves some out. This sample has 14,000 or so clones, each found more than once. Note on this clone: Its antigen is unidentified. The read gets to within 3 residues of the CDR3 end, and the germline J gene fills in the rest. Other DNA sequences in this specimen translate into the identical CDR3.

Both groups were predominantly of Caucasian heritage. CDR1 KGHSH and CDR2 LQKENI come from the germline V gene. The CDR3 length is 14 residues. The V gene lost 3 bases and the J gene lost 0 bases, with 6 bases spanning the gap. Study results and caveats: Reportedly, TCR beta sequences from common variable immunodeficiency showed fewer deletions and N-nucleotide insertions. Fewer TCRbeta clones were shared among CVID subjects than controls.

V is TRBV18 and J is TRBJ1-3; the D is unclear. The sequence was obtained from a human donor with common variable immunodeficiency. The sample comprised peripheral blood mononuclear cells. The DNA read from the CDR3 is TGTGCCAGCTCACCCCAAGGCTCTGGAAACACC. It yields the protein CASSPQGSGNT. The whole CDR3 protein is CASSPQGSGNTIYF.